Following are 28 T cell receptor beta chains from one sample sequenced in a study of OX40 agonist ivuxolimab in advanced cancers. Only in-frame clones appear in the TCRdb table, and some are missing; sequencing was by immunoSEQ multiplex PCR. The sample lists about 80,000 clones, 86% occurring once. This specimen consisted of CD4+ or CD8+ T cells sorted from blood, obtained in a trial of the OX40 agonist ivuxolimab. Every receptor here comes from an adult with an advanced solid tumor such as melanoma, head and neck, liver or kidney cancer.

The gene calls are TRBV28 and TRBJ1-2, with a weak D call TRBD1 (6 bases). The CDR3 contains 14 residues. CDR1 and CDR2 (germline): MDHEN, SYDVKM. V was clipped by 5 bases and J by 2 bases, with 12 bases between them. The CDR3 coding sequence is TGTGCCAGCAGTGAAGTACAGGGAAACTATGGCTACACCTTC. Amino acid sequence: CASSEVQGNYGYTF.

The chain carries TRBV11-3 and TRBJ2-2, with 7 bases aligning to TRBD2. V trimming: 5 bases; J trimming: 5 bases; junction bases outside the gene matches: 8. This CDR3 has 15 residues. Germline CDR1 SGHNT, CDR2 YENEEA. The CDR3, as DNA: TGTGCCAGCAGCCAAGGGAGGGAGGCGACCGGGGAGCTGTTTTTT. It translates to CASSQGREATGELFF.

This chain connects TRBV2 to TRBJ2-7, with 9 bases matching TRBD2. Germline CDR1 and CDR2: SNHLY and FYNNEI. The CDR3 sequence is 14 residues long. V gave up 5 bases and J gave up 2 bases; unmatched junction bases: 4. The CDR3 DNA reads TGTGCCAGCAGTATGGGACTAGCTCCCTACGAGCAGTACTTC. Translated, it gives CASSMGLAPYEQYF.

The rearrangement joins TRBV5-1 to TRBJ1-1; 10 bases agree with TRBD1. Trimming at V came to 4 bases and at J to 7 bases, leaving 4 bases not matched to a gene. Germline V lookup: CDR1 SGHRS, CDR2 YFSETQ. This CDR3 is 13 amino acids long. CDR3 amino acids: CASSRDRGDEAFF. DNA of the CDR3: TGCGCCAGCAGCCGGGACAGGGGAGATGAAGCTTTCTTT.

The chain has TRBV6-1 and TRBJ1-4; D uncertain. This CDR3 spans 15 amino acids. V shed 6 bases and J shed 3 bases, with 14 bases lying between them. The germline V gene encodes CDR1 MNHNS and CDR2 SASEGT. In DNA form, the CDR3 reads TGTGCCAGCAGGGGGTCGCCAGGAGCTAATGAAAAACTGTTTTTT. Encoded protein: CASRGSPGANEKLFF.

This clone was recorded only once. The CDR3, as DNA: TGTGCCATCAGTGAAAGCGGGGGGGCCTCCTACAATGAGCAGTTCTTC. It is translated as CAISESGGASYNEQFF. This sequence joins TRBV10-3 and TRBJ2-1, with 10 positions matching TRBD2. CDR1 is ENHRY, CDR2 SYGVKD, per germline. V trimming: 3 bases; J trimming: 0 bases; junction bases outside the gene matches: 2. This CDR3 is 16 amino acids long.

The chain carries TRBV7-9 and TRBJ1-1; D perhaps matches TRBD1 (6 bases). Germline V gene sequence: CDR1 SEHNR, CDR2 FQNEAQ (reference sequence). This CDR3 has 14 amino acids. Trimming pared 5 bases from V and 7 bases from J, leaving 17 bases between. The CDR3: CASSTRRGTVEAFF. The CDR3 DNA sequence: TGTGCCAGCAGCACGAGGAGGGGGACGGTTGAAGCTTTCTTT.

This chain connects TRBV7-3 to TRBJ1-1, with 8 bases fitting TRBD1. Unmatched junction bases numbered 3, after V lost 5 bases and J lost 1 base. Germline values: CDR1 SGHTA, CDR2 FQGTGA. The CDR3 consists of 14 residues. CDR3 region: CASSRQGTNTEAFF. Written as DNA, the CDR3 is TGTGCCAGCAGCCGACAGGGGACGAACACTGAAGCTTTCTTT.

This rearrangement joins TRBV5-1 to TRBJ2-1, with D perhaps TRBD1 (6 bases). CDR3 length equals 16 residues. The V gene's germline CDR1 is SGHRS and CDR2 YFSETQ. The ends were cut back, 4 bases at V and 0 bases at J, with 14 bases in the middle. In nucleotides, the CDR3 is TGCGCCAGCAGCCCGGACAGACTGAGCTCCTACAATGAGCAGTTCTTC. Amino acids: CASSPDRLSSYNEQFF.

The chain employs TRBV27 and TRBJ1-5; TRBD1 matches 9 bases. The germline gives CDR1 MNHEY, CDR2 SMNVEV (reference sequence). The CDR3 covers 15 residues. Trimming removed 6 bases from V and 2 bases from J; junction bases left unmatched: 5. The CDR3 region has the DNA TGTGCCAGCAGCGGACAGGGGTTGGGCAATCAGCCCCAGCATTTT. It encodes CASSGQGLGNQPQHF.

The V call is TRBV18, the J call TRBJ1-2; D remains unclear. The CDR3 loop spans 13 amino acids. V was pared by 0 bases and J by 4 bases, with 6 bases between. Per germline, CDR1 KGHSH and CDR2 LQKENI. The CDR3 DNA reads TGTGCCAGCTCACCACCCCCGGGCTATGGCTACACCTTC. This codes for CASSPPPGYGYTF. Combining the CDR3 with reference TRBV18 and TRBJ1-2 gives the whole variable domain NAGVMQNPRHLVRRRGQEARLRCSPMKGHSHVYWYRQLPEEGLKFMVYLQKENIIDESGMPKERFSAEFPKEGPSILRIQQVVRGDSAAYFCASSPPPGYGYTFGSGTRLTVV.

V gene TRBV19 combines with J gene TRBJ1-5, with no clear D. V lost 3 bases, J lost 7 bases, and 16 bases lay in between. This CDR3 region has 15 residues. Germline V gives CDR1 LNHDA, CDR2 SQIVND (reference sequence). The CDR3 region is CASSIIERLGQPQHF. The CDR3 coding sequence is TGTGCCAGTAGTATTATAGAGAGGCTCGGACAGCCCCAGCATTTT.

This chain links TRBV7-2 with TRBJ1-2; D is perhaps TRBD1 (5 bases). Germline V gene sequence: CDR1 SGHTA, CDR2 FQGNSA. V lost 5 bases and J 2 bases, leaving 18 bases between the germline ends. The CDR3 runs 16 residues. CDR3 loop: CASSLLGDPQNYGYTF. CDR3 DNA sequence: TGTGCCAGCAGCCTACTGGGGGACCCACAAAACTATGGCTACACCTTC.

V gene TRBV6-5 combines with J gene TRBJ1-1; weak D call: TRBD1 (5 bases). V dropped 0 bases and J dropped 11 bases, with 19 bases sitting between them. This CDR3 is 15 amino acids long. CDR1 is MNHEY and CDR2 is SVGAGI in the germline V gene. The DNA for the CDR3 is TGTGCCAGCAGTTACTCTCAGGGATTGCACCGACCTGCTTTCTTT. Translated, it gives CASSYSQGLHRPAFF.

The chain recombines TRBV9 with TRBJ2-2, with 9 bases that match TRBD2. J gave up 5 bases and V 0 bases, and 8 bases lay outside the gene matches. Germline-derived CDR1 and CDR2 are SGDLS and YYNGEE. The CDR3 loop spans 17 amino acids. The CDR3 nucleotides read TGTGCCAGCAGCGTAGAAGGATTAGCGGGAGTTACCGGGGAGCTGTTTTTT. Translated, it gives CASSVEGLAGVTGELFF.

The chain is built from TRBV28 and TRBJ2-7; D is uncertain. CDR1 is MDHEN and CDR2 is SYDVKM in the germline V gene. The CDR3 consists of 11 residues. V was cut by 5 bases and J by 7 bases, with 9 bases left in between. CDR3: CASSPRGEQYF. CDR3 nucleotide sequence: TGTGCCAGCAGTCCCCGTGGAGAGCAGTACTTC.

A single count supports this clone. The gene calls are TRBV7-9 and TRBJ1-4; possible D gene TRBD1, 5 bases. Germline V gene lookup returns CDR1 SEHNR and CDR2 FQNEAQ (reference sequence). The CDR3 spans 14 residues. Trimming left V 4 bases short and J 3 bases short, with 9 bases between. As DNA, the CDR3 is TGTGCCAGCAGCTATGGGGGTCCTAATGAAAAACTGTTTTTT. Protein sequence: CASSYGGPNEKLFF.

V is TRBV10-3 and J is TRBJ2-5; TRBD2 is a possible D gene (5 bases). The end of the DNA fits TRBJ2-7 better, so the J call may be wrong. CDR3 length: 15 amino acids. CDR1 and CDR2 from the germline V gene are ENHRY and SYGVKD. The DNA of the CDR3 is TGTGCCATCGGGAAAGCTAGCTCGATGTCCTACGAGCAGTACTTC. Protein: CAIGKASSMSYEQYF.

V gene TRBV5-4 combines with J gene TRBJ2-3; no reliable D call. V lost 4 bases and J lost 9, with 12 bases in between. This CDR3 has 12 residues. Germline V gene data show CDR1 as SGHNT and CDR2 as YYREEE (reference sequence). The chain's CDR3 is CASSVLTETQYF. CDR3 nucleotides: TGTGCCAGCAGCGTTTTGACCGAAACGCAGTATTTT.

The V and J genes are TRBV6-6 and TRBJ2-7; 9 bases are a match to TRBD1. The germline V gene has CDR1 MNHNY and CDR2 SVGAGI (reference sequence). V lost 11 bases, J lost 7 bases, and 15 bases stayed unmatched. This CDR3 has 14 residues. The CDR3 DNA is TGTGCCCACAGGTTAGGGACAGGGAAAAAAGAGCAGTACTTC. Protein product: CAHRLGTGKKEQYF.

The chain recombines TRBV27 with TRBJ2-7; 9 bases map to TRBD1. CDR3 length: 15 amino acids. Per germline, CDR1 MNHEY and CDR2 SMNVEV (reference sequence). J gave up 3 bases and V 4 bases, and 7 bases lay outside the gene matches. The CDR3 bases are TGTGCCAGCAGTTCCGGACAGGGGAGAAGCTACGAGCAGTACTTC. It translates to CASSSGQGRSYEQYF.

The chain joins TRBV6-6 to TRBJ1-3, with 12 bases fitting TRBD1. Unmatched junction bases numbered 5, after V lost 6 bases and J lost 5 bases. CDR1 is MNHNY and CDR2 is SVGAGI in the germline V gene (reference sequence). The CDR3 spans 15 residues. CDR3 coding DNA: TGTGCCAGCAGCCGGGGACAGGGGGCTCGAAACACCATATATTTT. Translated, it gives CASSRGQGARNTIYF.

The V and J genes are TRBV7-2 and TRBJ1-1, with unresolved D. Per germline, CDR1 SGHTA and CDR2 FQGNSA. This CDR3 spans 14 amino acids. Trimming took off 0 bases at V and 2 bases at J, with 7 bases between the two ends. The CDR3 sequence is CASSLATGNTEAFF. The DNA for the CDR3 is TGTGCCAGCAGCTTAGCAACGGGTAACACTGAAGCTTTCTTT. Supplemented by reference TRBV7-2 and TRBJ1-1, the full variable domain reads GAGVSQSPSNKVTEKGKDVELRCDPISGHTALYWYRQSLGQGLEFLIYFQGNSAPDKSGLPSDRFSAERTGGSVSTLTIQRTQQEDSAVYLCASSLATGNTEAFFGQGTRLTVV.

The chain uses TRBV5-1 and TRBJ2-2; D may be TRBD2 (5 bases). With 0 bases removed from V and 6 bases from J, the gap between germline ends came to 12 bases. The CDR3 is made up of 15 amino acids. CDR1 is SGHRS and CDR2 is YFSETQ in the germline V gene. The CDR3 coding sequence is TGCGCCAGCAGCTTGGCCCTAGGAGGCCCCGGGGAGCTGTTTTTT. Encoded protein: CASSLALGGPGELFF.

The chain employs TRBV5-1 and TRBJ1-2; D ambiguous. The CDR3 contains 13 residues. Germline assignment: CDR1 SGHRS and CDR2 YFSETQ. V was cut by 0 bases and J by 3 bases, with 6 bases left in between. CDR3 sequence reads: CASSLDSDYGYTF. The DNA for the CDR3 is TGCGCCAGCAGCTTGGACAGCGACTATGGCTACACCTTC. The complete variable domain, with remaining parts taken from reference TRBV5-1 and TRBJ1-2, reads KAGVTQTPRYLIKTRGQQVTLSCSPISGHRSVSWYQQTPGQGLQFLFEYFSETQRNKGNFPGRFSGRQFSNSRSEMNVSTLELGDSALYLCASSLDSDYGYTFGSGTRLTVV.

This chain links TRBV6-1 with TRBJ1-2; no definite D call. The V gene's germline CDR1 is MNHNS and CDR2 SASEGT. This CDR3 region has 13 residues. Trimming removed 0 bases at V and 4 bases at J, with 6 bases between. CDR3 sequence reads: CASSEAATYGYTF. The CDR3 bases are TGTGCCAGCAGTGAAGCAGCTACCTATGGCTACACCTTC.

The chain combines TRBV7-2 with TRBJ2-7, with D unclear. The germline V gene encodes CDR1 SGHTA and CDR2 FQGNSA. Trimming removed 5 bases from V and 4 bases from J, with 12 bases in between. The CDR3 totals 13 residues. The CDR3 is CASSINQEYEQYF. The CDR3 nucleotides read TGTGCCAGCAGCATCAATCAGGAGTACGAGCAGTACTTC.

This rearrangement joins TRBV5-1 to TRBJ2-5; 8 nucleotides match TRBD1. J gave up 6 bases and V 0 bases, and 10 bases lay outside the gene matches. Germline V gives CDR1 SGHRS, CDR2 YFSETQ. This CDR3 region has 16 residues. The CDR3 bases are TGCGCCAGCAGCTTGGTTACGGGACAGGTTCCCCAGACCCAGTACTTC. Residues: CASSLVTGQVPQTQYF.